The rows below give T cell receptor beta chains drawn from one sample of a study of regulatory T cells in long-lasting Graves disease. In TCRdb, the multiplex PCR reads were re-called with MiXCR into one record per CDR3 protein. The data show about 470,000 distinct CDR3 sequences, more than 20% seen once. The sequences come from peripheral blood mononuclear cells (PBMCs), collected when the disease was refractory, from a patient treated with antithyroid drugs. The receptor source for this set is a female donor with Graves disease. Both conserved end residues are part of each CDR3. D genes are given only for firm matches. Only part of the rows carry a size: once, few, many, or a class if the clone is expanded.

TRBV20-1	TRBJ1-3	-	-	CSARDPEPNTIYF	TGCAGTGCTAGAGATCCGGAACCCAACACCATATATTTT
TRBV3-1	TRBJ2-7	-	-	CASSHRDTYEQYF	TGTGCCAGCAGCCACCGGGACACCTACGAGCAGTACTTC
TRBV5-1	TRBJ1-6	-	many	CASSLALGLARPLHF	TGCGCCAGCAGCTTGGCCTTGGGACTTGCTAGGCCCCTCCACTTT
TRBV19	TRBJ2-7	TRBD1	many	CASSPRQGYEQYF	TGTGCCAGCAGTCCTCGACAGGGCTACGAGCAGTACTTC
TRBV12-3/TRBV12-4	TRBJ2-7	TRBD2	many	CASSLLTSGVSYEQYF	TGTGCCAGCAGCCTTTTGACTAGCGGGGTTTCCTACGAGCAGTACTTC
TRBV6-1	TRBJ2-3	TRBD1	-	CASSPGQAEADTQYF	TGTGCCAGCAGTCCAGGACAGGCCGAAGCAGATACGCAGTATTTT
TRBV3-1	TRBJ1-4	-	many	CASSQSHGANEKLFF	TGTGCCAGCAGCCAAAGCCACGGGGCTAATGAAAAACTGTTTTTT
TRBV2	TRBJ2-7	-	many	CASLNRDVGNEQYF	TGTGCCAGCTTAAACCGGGACGTAGGGAACGAGCAGTACTTC
TRBV18	TRBJ2-5	TRBD1	many	CASSAGQGTGETQYF	TGTGCCAGCTCAGCCGGACAGGGAACTGGAGAGACCCAGTACTTC
TRBV6-1	TRBJ1-1	-	many	CASRPGTEAFF	TGTGCCTCCAGGCCCGGCACTGAAGCTTTCTTT
TRBV19	TRBJ1-2	TRBD1	-	CASTGGGYGYTF	TGTGCCAGTACAGGGGGAGGATATGGCTACACCTTC
TRBV2	TRBJ1-2	TRBD1	many	CASLEGARGYTF	TGTGCCAGCCTGGAGGGGGCGCGCGGCTACACCTTC
TRBV7-2	TRBJ2-4	-	-	CASSPSGTSLAKNIQYF	TGTGCCAGCAGCCCCTCCGGGACAAGTCTAGCCAAAAACATTCAGTACTTC
TRBV7-2	TRBJ2-5	-	many	CASSFRQLYQETQYF	TGTGCCAGCAGCTTTCGACAGCTCTACCAAGAGACCCAGTACTTC